These 24 T cell receptor beta chains came from one sample sequenced in a study of shared clonotypes between healthy human individuals. Assay used: immunoSEQ multiplex PCR; TCRdb lists only in-frame clones, some missing. The repertoire holds roughly 2,000,000 clones, with 93% as singletons. Cells designated naive CD8 were CD45RO-negative and were positively selected for CCR7, with terminally differentiated effector memory CD45RA+ cells excluded. Sequenced: naive CD8+ T cells from PBMCs. The receptors shown here come from a man aged 18 to 29 in good health. Some clones in this sample may be carry-over from other donors' samples.

The chain is built from TRBV2 and TRBJ2-1; TRBD2 might be the D (5 bases). CDR3 size: 17 residues. V was shortened by 7 bases and J by 7 bases, with 26 bases between the two germline ends. Germline V CDR1 and CDR2: SNHLY, FYNNEI. The CDR3 sequence is CASNRLLGSSGLNEQFF. CDR3 in DNA: TGTGCCAGCAATCGCCTATTAGGGAGCAGTGGATTGAATGAGCAGTTCTTC.

The CDR3: CASSATSGIGFEQFF. For the CDR3, the DNA is TGTGCCAGCAGCGCGACTAGCGGGATTGGTTTTGAGCAGTTCTTC. The rearrangement uses TRBV9 and TRBJ2-1; 11 bases line up with TRBD2. J was trimmed by 9 bases and V by 3 bases; bases with no gene match: 8. The CDR3 is 15 residues long. Germline-derived CDR1 and CDR2 are SGDLS and YYNGEE.

V gene TRBV9 combines with J gene TRBJ2-7; 7 bases are a match to TRBD2. Germline trimming cut 4 bases from V and 5 bases from J; bases unmatched to any gene: 15. The length of the CDR3 is 16 residues. CDR1 and CDR2 from the germline V gene are SGDLS and YYNGEE. CDR3 residues: CASSPHPGGLFHEQYF. The CDR3, as DNA: TGTGCCAGCAGCCCGCACCCGGGGGGTTTATTCCACGAGCAGTACTTC.

There are a few counts of this clone. This chain connects TRBV25-1 to TRBJ2-7; D not resolved. The CDR3 totals 12 residues. Trimming removed 7 bases from V and 1 base from J, with 8 bases in between. Germline lookup yields CDR1 MGHDK and CDR2 SYGVNS. CDR3 protein: CASKDHSYEQYF. CDR3 nucleotide sequence: TGTGCCAGCAAGGACCATTCCTACGAGCAGTACTTC.

This chain uses TRBV5-1 with TRBJ1-1, with D possibly matching TRBD1 (6 bases). The length of the CDR3 is 14 residues. The germline V gene has CDR1 SGHRS and CDR2 YFSETQ. V was cut by 4 bases and J by 1 base, with 11 bases left in between. The CDR3 here is CASSAKTGNTEAFF. CDR3 nucleotides: TGCGCCAGCAGCGCAAAGACAGGGAACACTGAAGCTTTCTTT.

For this clone: Other nucleotide sequences in the sample specify the same CDR3. This rearrangement joins TRBV28 to TRBJ2-7, with 8 bases lining up with TRBD1. The CDR3 spans 12 residues. Losses at the gene ends were 5 bases for V and 4 bases for J; bases not matched to a gene: 1. The germline V gene has CDR1 MDHEN and CDR2 SYDVKM. In nucleotides, the CDR3 is TGTGCCAGCAGTACAGGGGGGTACGAGCAGTACTTC. It specifies CASSTGGYEQYF.

The rearrangement joins TRBV27 to TRBJ2-5, with 8 positions matching TRBD2. Trimming at V came to 5 bases and at J to 5 bases, leaving 13 bases not matched to a gene. The CDR3 spans 16 residues. The germline gives CDR1 MNHEY, CDR2 SMNVEV (reference sequence). CDR3 region: CASSALRGAGEETQYF. CDR3 nucleotides: TGTGCCAGCAGTGCCCTGCGGGGGGCAGGGGAGGAGACCCAGTACTTC.

This rearrangement joins TRBV5-4 to TRBJ2-1; D not certain. CDR3 length: 12 residues. Trimming cost V 1 base and J 16 bases, with 15 bases left between them. CDR1 is SGHNT and CDR2 is YYREEE in the germline V gene (reference sequence). CDR3 nucleotide sequence: TGTGCCAGCAGCTTGTTTGGAGACCGCGTTTTCTTC. This gives the protein CASSLFGDRVFF.

This clone was counted a single time. The J gene is TRBJ2-5, the V gene TRBV7-8; TRBD2 might be the D (5 bases). CDR3 length equals 16 residues. CDR1 and CDR2 from the germline V gene are SGHVS and FQNEAQ. The V and J ends lost 5 bases and 2 bases respectively, with 18 bases between them. CDR3 protein: CASSRLFPTSQETQYF. The DNA of the CDR3 is TGTGCCAGCAGCCGACTATTCCCTACTTCACAAGAGACCCAGTACTTC. Filled out from reference TRBV7-8 and TRBJ2-5, the complete variable domain reads GAGVSQSPRYKVAKRGQDVALRCDPISGHVSLFWYQQALGQGPEFLTYFQNEAQLDKSGLPSDRFFAERPEGSVSTLKIQRTQQEDSAVYLCASSRLFPTSQETQYFGPGTRLLVL.

The chain joins TRBV10-3 to TRBJ2-1; the D is unclear. The V end lost 8 bases, the J end lost 8 bases, and 4 bases lay between the germline ends. The V gene's germline CDR1 is ENHRY and CDR2 SYGVKD. The CDR3 is made up of 9 amino acids. The CDR3, as DNA: TGTGCCATCGGTTATGAGCAGTTCTTC. Protein: CAIGYEQFF.

The chain couples TRBV9 to TRBJ2-3; D is possibly TRBD2 (5 bases). This CDR3 has 17 residues. Germline values: CDR1 SGDLS, CDR2 YYNGEE. Trimming left V 0 bases short and J 2 bases short, with 16 bases between. The CDR3 nucleotides are TGTGCCAGCAGCGTAGCTACGGGAATGCGGGCCACAGATACGCAGTATTTT. It specifies CASSVATGMRATDTQYF.

The chain uses TRBV9 and TRBJ2-3; 14 nucleotides line up with TRBD2. V was clipped by 0 bases and J by 6 bases; unmatched bases: 6. Germline-derived CDR1 and CDR2 are SGDLS and YYNGEE. The CDR3 consists of 17 residues. The CDR3 here is CASSVDRTSGRSDTQYF. CDR3 nucleotides: TGTGCCAGCAGCGTAGATAGGACTAGCGGGAGGTCGGATACGCAGTATTTT.

The rearrangement uses TRBV5-1 and TRBJ2-1; 10 bases fit TRBD1. V gave up 3 bases and J gave up 8 bases; unmatched junction bases: 26. The CDR3 contains 21 residues. Germline V CDR1 and CDR2: SGHRS, YFSETQ. The CDR3 DNA is TGCGCCAGCAGCTGGATCGTTCGGGGGACAGGGGCGAGTCCGCCGGCATATGAGCAGTTCTTC. It codes for CASSWIVRGTGASPPAYEQFF.

The rearrangement uses TRBV11-2 and TRBJ2-7, with 7 bases identical to TRBD1. The germline V gene encodes CDR1 SGHAT and CDR2 FQNNGV. The trim removed 2 bases at V and 1 base at J, leaving 8 bases unmatched. CDR3 length equals 16 residues. The CDR3 DNA is TGTGCCAGCAGCTTAATCCCGGGACAGACTTCCTACGAGCAGTACTTC. Encoded protein: CASSLIPGQTSYEQYF. Full variable domain (rest looked up from reference TRBV11-2 and TRBJ2-7): EAGVAQSPRYKIIEKRQSVAFWCNPISGHATLYWYQQILGQGPKLLIQFQNNGVVDDSQLPKDRFSAERLKGVDSTLKIQPAKLEDSAVYLCASSLIPGQTSYEQYFGPGTRLTVT.

This CDR3 reads CASSLGHTEATF. CDR3 bases: TGTGCCAGCAGTCTCGGACACACGGAAGCCACCTTC. The chain uses TRBV28 and TRBJ1-2, with D maybe TRBD1 (5 bases). Germline values: CDR1 MDHEN, CDR2 SYDVKM. The CDR3 runs to 12 residues. Deletions cut 5 bases from V and 13 bases from J, with 17 bases between.

CDR3 region: CASSLSGWGTGHYEQYF. The DNA for the CDR3 is TGTGCCAGCAGTTTATCCGGGTGGGGAACAGGACACTACGAGCAGTACTTC. The gene calls are TRBV27 and TRBJ2-7, with D perhaps TRBD1 (5 bases). The CDR3 has 17 residues. V was shortened by 0 bases and J by 3 bases, with 18 bases between the two germline ends. CDR1 and CDR2 (germline): MNHEY, SMNVEV (reference sequence).

This chain uses TRBV4-1 with TRBJ2-7, with 7 bases aligning to TRBD2. This CDR3 is 18 amino acids long. J was trimmed by 2 bases and V by 4 bases; bases with no gene match: 17. Germline V gene lookup returns CDR1 MGHRA and CDR2 YSYEKL. CDR3 DNA sequence: TGCGCCAGCAGCCCCTCCACATCTCGGGAGGACGGAACCTACGAGCAGTACTTC. Residues: CASSPSTSREDGTYEQYF.

This rearrangement joins TRBV4-2 to TRBJ1-1; perhaps TRBD1 as D (6 bases). The germline V gene encodes CDR1 LGHNA and CDR2 YNFKEQ. The CDR3 is 15 residues long. Deletions cut 5 bases from V and 1 base from J, with 14 bases between. Written as DNA, the CDR3 is TGTGCCAGCAGCGAGAATAGCAGGGGGAACACTGAAGCTTTCTTT. Translation gives CASSENSRGNTEAFF.

This chain joins TRBV5-5 and TRBJ2-3, with 8 bases fitting TRBD2. The ends lost 2 bases at V and 5 bases at J; junction bases unmatched: 16. Germline V gene lookup returns CDR1 SGHKS and CDR2 YYEKEE (reference sequence). This CDR3 region has 18 residues. CDR3 in amino acids: CASSLTSGSHRVVDTQYF. Here the CDR3 DNA reads TGTGCCAGCAGCTTAACCAGCGGGAGCCACCGGGTGGTAGATACGCAGTATTTT.

The CDR3 loop is CAIRDRGTNEQFF. CDR3 nucleotides: TGTGCCATCCGGGACAGGGGTACGAATGAGCAGTTCTTC. The chain employs TRBV19 and TRBJ2-1, with 10 bases identical to TRBD1. With 10 bases clipped from V and 7 bases from J, the junction kept 7 bases outside the gene matches. Germline values: CDR1 LNHDA, CDR2 SQIVND (reference sequence). The CDR3 extends over 13 amino acids. Variable domain in full (rest from reference TRBV19 and TRBJ2-1): DGGITQSPKYLFRKEGQNVTLSCEQNLNHDAMYWYRQDPGQGLRLIYYSQIVNDFQKGDIAEGYSVSREKKESFPLTVTSAQKNPTAFYLCAIRDRGTNEQFFGPGTRLTVL.

This clone was recorded a few times. This chain uses TRBV19 with TRBJ1-5; D remains unclear. Germline V lookup: CDR1 LNHDA, CDR2 SQIVND (reference sequence). Deletions cut 3 bases from V and 3 bases from J, with 9 bases between. CDR3 length: 14 residues. The CDR3 reads CASSMLTDNQPQHF. The CDR3 DNA reads TGTGCCAGTAGTATGCTGACGGACAATCAGCCCCAGCATTTT. The full variable domain, in which reference TRBV19 and TRBJ1-5 provide the parts outside the CDR3, is DGGITQSPKYLFRKEGQNVTLSCEQNLNHDAMYWYRQDPGQGLRLIYYSQIVNDFQKGDIAEGYSVSREKKESFPLTVTSAQKNPTAFYLCASSMLTDNQPQHFGDGTRLSIL.

Concerning this clone itself: Other DNA sequences of this sample code for an identical CDR3. J is TRBJ2-5 and V is TRBV6-5; 7 nucleotides match TRBD2. V was clipped by 6 bases and J by 4 bases; unmatched bases: 5. CDR3 length equals 13 residues. Per germline, CDR1 MNHEY and CDR2 SVGAGI. Here the CDR3 reads CASSPTGGETQYF. The CDR3 DNA reads as TGTGCCAGCAGCCCCACGGGGGGAGAGACCCAGTACTTC.

V usage is TRBV15 and J usage is TRBJ1-3; 10 nucleotides line up with TRBD1. This CDR3 is built from 18 residues. Germline V gene sequence: CDR1 LNHNV, CDR2 YYDKDF (reference sequence). The V gene end was trimmed by 0 bases and the J gene end by 3 bases; junction bases not matched to a gene: 8. The CDR3 DNA sequence: TGTGCCACCAGCAGAGATTCCCGACAGGGGGCCGGTGGAAACACCATATATTTT. It is translated as CATSRDSRQGAGGNTIYF.

The chain joins TRBV11-2 to TRBJ1-4; D ambiguous. This CDR3 is built from 14 residues. The V gene's germline CDR1 is SGHAT and CDR2 FQNNGV. V lost 3 bases, J lost 2 bases, and 7 bases lay in between. The CDR3 sequence: CASSFFGTNEKLFF. The CDR3 coding sequence is TGTGCCAGCAGCTTTTTTGGGACTAATGAAAAACTGTTTTTT. Drawing the rest from reference TRBV11-2 and TRBJ1-4, the complete variable domain is EAGVAQSPRYKIIEKRQSVAFWCNPISGHATLYWYQQILGQGPKLLIQFQNNGVVDDSQLPKDRFSAERLKGVDSTLKIQPAKLEDSAVYLCASSFFGTNEKLFFGSGTQLSVL.